The T cell receptor beta chain described here comes from a study of blood T cell repertoires in COVID-19. For the study at large: COVID-19 samples collected from the United States, Italy and Spain covered acute and convalescent phases. The analysed material was cDNA or gDNA that came from T cells, B-cell-depleted T cells, or PBMCs.

Authors' data handling: Amplification of reference gene primers was used by the study to estimate nucleated cell counts. Profiling relied on immunoSEQ multiplex PCR, and the TCRdb table lists in-frame clones only, not all of them. V and J calls and clone size follow that table, whereas D and trimming were derived from the DNA. This sample yields nearly 300,000 clones, of which about 88% are seen a single time; roughly 1.5% belongs to the top ten. Trimming cost V 2 bases and J 2 bases; bases outside gene matches: 8. The germline V gene has CDR1 LNHDA and CDR2 SQIVND (reference sequence). The CDR3 covers 16 residues. One Seattle source followed patients from active infection through their disease course.

The sample was peripheral blood. The clonotype originates from a human donor with COVID-19, enrolled during active disease. The donor label of this sample is uncertain. The gene calls are TRBV19 and TRBJ2-5; 7 bases are shared with TRBD2. The CDR3 nucleotides are TGTGCCAGTAGTATAAGGGTTTCTAGCGGACAAGAGACCCAGTACTTC. This codes for CASSIRVSSGQETQYF.